Sequencing of this T cell receptor (beta chain) was carried out in a study of blood T cell repertoires in COVID-19. Looking at the study overall: The study drew acute and convalescent COVID-19 samples from the United States, Italy and Spain. PBMCs, B-cell-depleted T cells, or T cells were the source of the cDNA or gDNA that made up the material.

Per the original data handling: The assay estimated nucleated cells by amplifying reference gene primers. Profiling relied on immunoSEQ multiplex PCR, and the TCRdb table lists in-frame clones only, not all of them. V and J calls and clone size are given by that table; D and trimming were obtained from the DNA. The sample gives more than 200,000 clones, 86% of which show up once; around 5.7% is in the top ten. Trimming removed 3 bases from V and 1 base from J, with 7 bases in between. This CDR3 has 13 residues. Germline assignment: CDR1 LGHNT and CDR2 FRNRAP. This receptor was identified in an elderly man with acute or convalescent COVID-19. The sequenced sample was peripheral blood. The rearrangement links TRBV12-5 to TRBJ2-7, with D perhaps TRBD2 (5 bases). The CDR3 loop reads CASGFGGSYEQYV. For the CDR3, the DNA is TGTGCTAGTGGTTTCGGAGGATCCTACGAGCAGTACGTC.